A selection of T cell receptor beta chains follows, all from one sample in a study of cytomegalovirus exposure and HLA in healthy donors. TCRdb's copy holds only in-frame clones and misses some; the assay was immunoSEQ multiplex PCR. The sample gives 100,000 or so clones, about 12% of which show up once; approximately 15% is in the top ten. The sequencing sample was made of PBMCs. Receptor source: a man aged 35 to 55 in good health and CMV-seropositive. The CDR3 runs from the conserved cysteine through the conserved F or W. The D gene is left open where the match is weak. Some rows mark clone size as missing; the rest say once, few, many or name a class of expanded clone.

abundance: .; d_gene: .; v_gene: TRBV11-2; j_gene: TRBJ1-1; CDR3nt: TGTGCCAGCAGCTTAGGAAACTCGGCTGAAGCTTTCTTT; CDR3aa: CASSLGNSAEAFF
abundance: few; d_gene: TRBD2; v_gene: TRBV27; j_gene: TRBJ2-7; CDR3nt: TGTGCCAGCAGTTTATGGCTAGCGGGAGCCTACGAGCAGTACTTC; CDR3aa: CASSLWLAGAYEQYF
abundance: .; d_gene: TRBD2; v_gene: TRBV5-1; j_gene: TRBJ2-3; CDR3nt: TGCGCCAGCAGCTCCCAACCTAGCGGGGACACAGATACGCAGTATTTT; CDR3aa: CASSSQPSGDTDTQYF
abundance: few; d_gene: TRBD2; v_gene: TRBV14; j_gene: TRBJ2-1; CDR3nt: TGTGCCAGCAGCCAGCTAGCGGGCCTAGGGTCCTACAATGAGCAGTTCTTC; CDR3aa: CASSQLAGLGSYNEQFF
abundance: .; d_gene: .; v_gene: TRBV5-8; j_gene: TRBJ2-7; CDR3nt: TGTGCCAGCAGCTTTATGGACAGCTCCTACGAGCAGTACTTC; CDR3aa: CASSFMDSSYEQYF
abundance: few; d_gene: .; v_gene: TRBV7-2; j_gene: TRBJ2-3; CDR3nt: TGTGCCAGCAGCTTAACCCTAGGAGATACGCAGTATTTT; CDR3aa: CASSLTLGDTQYF
abundance: few; d_gene: .; v_gene: TRBV4-2; j_gene: TRBJ2-7; CDR3nt: TGTGCCAGCAGCCAAGAACGACTACGGGGGGAGCAGTACTTC; CDR3aa: CASSQERLRGEQYF
abundance: .; d_gene: .; v_gene: TRBV25-1; j_gene: TRBJ2-3; CDR3nt: TGTGCCAGCAGTGACTACCGTTACTCAGATACGCAGTATTTT; CDR3aa: CASSDYRYSDTQYF
abundance: .; d_gene: .; v_gene: TRBV7-2; j_gene: TRBJ2-1; CDR3nt: TGTGCCAGCAGCTTAGTAGGTGGGAGCTCCTACAATGAGCAGTTCTTC; CDR3aa: CASSLVGGSSYNEQFF
abundance: few; d_gene: TRBD2; v_gene: TRBV10-3; j_gene: TRBJ2-2; CDR3nt: TGTGCCATCAGTGAGGCTAGCGGGACGAACACCGGGGAGCTGTTTTTT; CDR3aa: CAISEASGTNTGELFF
abundance: few; d_gene: .; v_gene: TRBV30; j_gene: TRBJ2-7; CDR3nt: TGTGCCTGGAGTGCCTCTTCCTACGAGCAGTACTTC; CDR3aa: CAWSASSYEQYF
abundance: few; d_gene: TRBD1; v_gene: TRBV7-8; j_gene: TRBJ2-3; CDR3nt: TGTGCCAGCAGCGGAGACAGGGGTGATACGCAGTATTTT; CDR3aa: CASSGDRGDTQYF
abundance: few; d_gene: .; v_gene: TRBV9; j_gene: TRBJ2-2; CDR3nt: TGTGCCAGCAGCGTAGCAATAGCGGCAAACACCGGGGAGCTGTTTTTT; CDR3aa: CASSVAIAANTGELFF
abundance: .; d_gene: TRBD2; v_gene: TRBV6-5; j_gene: TRBJ2-3; CDR3nt: TGTGCCAGCAGTCGCGGGGGAGATACGCAGTATTTT; CDR3aa: CASSRGGDTQYF
abundance: few; d_gene: TRBD2; v_gene: TRBV5-1; j_gene: TRBJ2-5; CDR3nt: TGCGCCAGCAGCTCGGGTGGACTAGCCGCGGGGGAGACCCAGTACTTC; CDR3aa: CASSSGGLAAGETQYF
abundance: .; d_gene: TRBD1; v_gene: TRBV6-5; j_gene: TRBJ1-2; CDR3nt: TGTGCCAGCAGTTACGGGGACAGGGTGCGGGGCTACACCTTC; CDR3aa: CASSYGDRVRGYTF